This record covers a single T cell receptor (beta chain). The record originates from a study of control samples from healthy donors and cancer patients. Clones were sequenced by immunoSEQ multiplex PCR, and TCRdb holds only the in-frame ones, with some missing. The table has approximately 130,000 clones, about nine tenths seen once. The CDR3 consists of 14 residues. From germline, CDR1 is MNHEY and CDR2 SMNVEV (reference sequence). V gave up 6 bases and J gave up 7 bases, with 13 bases separating them. The chain recombines TRBV27 with TRBJ1-6; TRBD1 might be the D (6 bases). The receptor's source is a middle-aged man in good health. Sequencing was performed on blood. In DNA form, the CDR3 reads TGTGCCAGCAGCTACAGGGAAGGGAATTCACCCCTCCACTTT. Its translation is CASSYREGNSPLHF.